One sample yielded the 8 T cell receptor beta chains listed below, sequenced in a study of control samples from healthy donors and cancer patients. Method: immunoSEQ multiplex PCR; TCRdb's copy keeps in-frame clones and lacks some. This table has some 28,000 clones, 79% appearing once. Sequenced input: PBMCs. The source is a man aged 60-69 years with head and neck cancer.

The CDR3 DNA follows: TGTGCCAGTAGTATAGCAGGGCGCGGGGCCAACGTCCTGACTTTC. Translated: CASSIAGRGANVLTF. The gene calls are TRBV19 and TRBJ2-6, with D possibly being TRBD1 (5 bases). The length of the CDR3 is 15 residues. V lost 1 base to trimming and J lost 4 bases, with 8 bases between them. CDR1 LNHDA and CDR2 SQIVND come from the germline V gene (reference sequence). The entire variable domain, with the rest obtained from reference TRBV19 and TRBJ2-6, is as follows: DGGITQSPKYLFRKEGQNVTLSCEQNLNHDAMYWYRQDPGQGLRLIYYSQIVNDFQKGDIAEGYSVSREKKESFPLTVTSAQKNPTAFYLCASSIAGRGANVLTFGAGSRLTVL.

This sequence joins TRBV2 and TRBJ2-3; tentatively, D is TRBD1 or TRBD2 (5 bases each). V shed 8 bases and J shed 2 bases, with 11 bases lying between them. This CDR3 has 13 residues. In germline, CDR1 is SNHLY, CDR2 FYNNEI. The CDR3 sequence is CASRGGLTDTQYF. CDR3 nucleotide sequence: TGTGCCAGCCGGGGCGGGCTCACAGATACGCAGTATTTT.

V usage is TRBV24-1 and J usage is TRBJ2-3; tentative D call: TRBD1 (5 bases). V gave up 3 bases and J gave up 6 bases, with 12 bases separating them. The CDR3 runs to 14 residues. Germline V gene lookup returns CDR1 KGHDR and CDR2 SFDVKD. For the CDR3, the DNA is TGTGCCACCAGTGATGGGGCTAACCGGGATACGCAGTATTTT. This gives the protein CATSDGANRDTQYF.

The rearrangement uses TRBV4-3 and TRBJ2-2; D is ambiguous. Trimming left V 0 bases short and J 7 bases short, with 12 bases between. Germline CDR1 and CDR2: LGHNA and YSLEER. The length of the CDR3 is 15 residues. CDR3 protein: CASSQDIRVGGELFF. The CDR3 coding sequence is TGCGCCAGCAGCCAAGATATAAGGGTTGGCGGGGAGCTGTTTTTT.

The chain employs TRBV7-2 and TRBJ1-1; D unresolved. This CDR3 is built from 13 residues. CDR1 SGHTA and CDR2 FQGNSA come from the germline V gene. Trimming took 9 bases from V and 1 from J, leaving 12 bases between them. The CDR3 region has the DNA TGTGCCAGTCTTGGCGCCAGGAACACTGAAGCTTTCTTT. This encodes CASLGARNTEAFF.

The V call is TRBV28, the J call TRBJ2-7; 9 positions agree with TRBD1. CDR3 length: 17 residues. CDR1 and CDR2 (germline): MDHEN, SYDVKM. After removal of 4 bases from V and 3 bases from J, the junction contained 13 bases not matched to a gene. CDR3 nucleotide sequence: TGTGCCAGCAGTTGGTCCGGGACAGGGTTAACCGACTACGAGCAGTACTTC. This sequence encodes CASSWSGTGLTDYEQYF.

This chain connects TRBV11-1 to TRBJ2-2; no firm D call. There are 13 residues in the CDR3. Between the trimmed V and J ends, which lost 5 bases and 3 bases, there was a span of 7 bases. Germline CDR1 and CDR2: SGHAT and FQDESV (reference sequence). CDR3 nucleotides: TGTGCCAGCAGCGGGCCCCACACCGGGGAGCTGTTTTTT. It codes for CASSGPHTGELFF.

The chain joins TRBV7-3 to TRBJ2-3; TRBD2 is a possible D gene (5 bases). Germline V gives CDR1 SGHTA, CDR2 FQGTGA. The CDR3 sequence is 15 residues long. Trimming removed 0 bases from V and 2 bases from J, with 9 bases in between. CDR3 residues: CASSLTGSPTDTQYF. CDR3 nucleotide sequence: TGTGCCAGCAGCTTAACAGGGAGCCCCACAGATACGCAGTATTTT.